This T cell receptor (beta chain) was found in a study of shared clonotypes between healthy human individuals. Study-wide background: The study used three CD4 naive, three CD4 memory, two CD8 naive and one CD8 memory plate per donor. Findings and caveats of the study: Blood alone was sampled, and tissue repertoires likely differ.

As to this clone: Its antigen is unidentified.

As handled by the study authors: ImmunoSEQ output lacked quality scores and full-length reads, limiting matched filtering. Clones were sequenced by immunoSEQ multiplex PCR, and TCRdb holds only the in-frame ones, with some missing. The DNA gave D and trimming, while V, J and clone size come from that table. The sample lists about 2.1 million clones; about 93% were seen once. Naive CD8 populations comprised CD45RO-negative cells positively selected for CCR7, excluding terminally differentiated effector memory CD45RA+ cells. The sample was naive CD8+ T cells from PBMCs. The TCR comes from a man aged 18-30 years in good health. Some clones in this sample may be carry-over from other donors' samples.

This chain's CDR3 is CASSPHHRGRENIQYF. The CDR3 DNA sequence: TGTGCCAGCAGTCCCCACCACCGGGGGCGGGAAAACATTCAGTACTTC. This sequence joins TRBV6-6 and TRBJ2-4, with D tentatively TRBD1 or TRBD2 (6 bases each). This CDR3 has 16 amino acids. The V and J ends lost 5 bases and 5 bases respectively, with 19 bases between them. The germline gives CDR1 MNHNY, CDR2 SVGAGI (reference sequence).